Below, 2 T cell receptor beta chains from the same sample are listed, as sequenced in a study of regulatory T cells in long-lasting Graves disease. Time point: persistent/refractory GD, antithyroid drugs over 5 years with positive TRAb. Researchers made the TCR library from RNA that was extracted from PBMCs. Construction of TCR beta libraries relied on iRepertoire HTBI primers and on Arm-PCR targeting CDR3 regions. From the multiplex PCR reads, TCRdb called clonotypes with MiXCR, one entry per CDR3 protein. The sample records approximately 290,000 distinct CDR3 sequences, around a fifth being singletons. Material: peripheral blood mononuclear cells (PBMCs), obtained when the disease was refractory, from a patient treated with antithyroid drugs. These receptors all stem from a female donor with Graves disease.

The J gene is TRBJ2-2, the V gene TRBV7-3; 12 nucleotides align to TRBD2. Germline V gene sequence: CDR1 SGHTA, CDR2 FQGTGA. V was pared by 6 bases and J by 6 bases, with 5 bases of the junction left unmatched. The CDR3 is 15 amino acids. The CDR3 is CASRQTSGSSGELFF. The CDR3 region has the DNA TGTGCCAGCAGACAGACTAGCGGGAGTTCCGGGGAGCTGTTTTTT.

The V gene is TRBV7-9, the J gene TRBJ1-2, with 7 bases identical to TRBD1. Germline trimming cut 1 base from V and 2 bases from J; bases unmatched to any gene: 4. Germline V gene lookup returns CDR1 SEHNR and CDR2 FQNEAQ (reference sequence). This CDR3 is 15 amino acids long. CDR3 coding DNA: TGTGCCAGCAGCTTAGAAGGACAGGCAAACTATGGCTACACCTTC. It translates to CASSLEGQANYGYTF.